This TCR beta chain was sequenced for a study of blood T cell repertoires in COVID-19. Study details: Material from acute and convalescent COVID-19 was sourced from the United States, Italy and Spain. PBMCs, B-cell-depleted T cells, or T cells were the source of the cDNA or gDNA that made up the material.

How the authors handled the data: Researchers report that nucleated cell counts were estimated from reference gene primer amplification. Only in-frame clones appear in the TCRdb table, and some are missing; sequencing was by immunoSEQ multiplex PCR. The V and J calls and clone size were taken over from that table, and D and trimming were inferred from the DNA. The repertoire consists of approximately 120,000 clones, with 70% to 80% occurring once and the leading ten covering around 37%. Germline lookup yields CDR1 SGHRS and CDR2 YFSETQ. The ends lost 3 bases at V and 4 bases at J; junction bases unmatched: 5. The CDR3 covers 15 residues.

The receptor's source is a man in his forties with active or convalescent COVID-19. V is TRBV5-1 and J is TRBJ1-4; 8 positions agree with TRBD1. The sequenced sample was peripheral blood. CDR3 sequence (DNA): TGCGCCAGCAGCTCCGGGGACAGGTTTAATGAAAAACTGTTTTTT. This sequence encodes CASSSGDRFNEKLFF.